This TCR beta chain derives from a study of memory CD4+ T cells and cytomegalovirus serostatus. Background on the study: Of the healthy Belgian adults, under 10 were CMV seropositive and 20 to 30 seronegative.

Points on this clone: What it recognizes is unknown.

This table comes from immunoSEQ multiplex PCR, and its TCRdb copy is limited to in-frame clones, with some not included. The sample shows 40,000 to 55,000 clones, roughly 80% of them seen only once. Findings and caveats of the study: The CMV-associated TCR signature appears largely within the CD4+ memory repertoire. Each of fewer than 80 CMV-associated TCRbeta sequences occurred in one to five individuals. A US-trained random forest predicted CMV serostatus with median AUC around 0.92.

The V segment lost 9 bases and the J segment 1 base; nucleotides outside the gene matches: 1. CDR3 size: 12 residues. Germline V gene sequence: CDR1 SNHLY, CDR2 FYNNEI. Single viable CD3+CD4+CD8-CD45RO+ cells were sorted as the memory CD4+ T cells. V and J are TRBV2 and TRBJ2-3, with 7 bases lining up with TRBD1. The TCR was taken from an adult in good health and CMV-seropositive. What was sequenced was memory CD4+ T cells from blood. CDR3 DNA: TGTGCCAGAGGACAGGGCACAGATACGCAGTATTTT. It is translated as CARGQGTDTQYF. Supplemented by reference TRBV2 and TRBJ2-3, the full variable domain reads EPEVTQTPSHQVTQMGQEVILRCVPISNHLYFYWYRQILGQKVEFLVSFYNNEISEKSEIFDDQFSVERPDGSNFTLKIRSTKLEDSAMYFCARGQGTDTQYFGPGTRLTVL.